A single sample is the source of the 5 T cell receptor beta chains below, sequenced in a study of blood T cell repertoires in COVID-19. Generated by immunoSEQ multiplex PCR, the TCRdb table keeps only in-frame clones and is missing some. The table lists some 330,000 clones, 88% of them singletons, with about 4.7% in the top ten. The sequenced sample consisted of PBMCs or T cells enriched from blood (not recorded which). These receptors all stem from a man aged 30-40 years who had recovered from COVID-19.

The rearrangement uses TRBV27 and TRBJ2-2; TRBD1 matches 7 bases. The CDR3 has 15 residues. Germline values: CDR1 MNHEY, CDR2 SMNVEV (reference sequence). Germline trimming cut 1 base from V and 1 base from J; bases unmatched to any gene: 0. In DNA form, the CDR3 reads TGTGCCAGCAGTTTATACAGGGGGAACACCGGGGAGCTGTTTTTT. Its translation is CASSLYRGNTGELFF.

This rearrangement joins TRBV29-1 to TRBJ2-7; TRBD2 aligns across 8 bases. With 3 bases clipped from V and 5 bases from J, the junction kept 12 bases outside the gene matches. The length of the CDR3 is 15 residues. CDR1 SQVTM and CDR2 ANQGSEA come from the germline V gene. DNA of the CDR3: TGCAGCGTTGATCGGGGGGGAGGACCCCTAAACGAGCAGTACTTC. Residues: CSVDRGGGPLNEQYF.

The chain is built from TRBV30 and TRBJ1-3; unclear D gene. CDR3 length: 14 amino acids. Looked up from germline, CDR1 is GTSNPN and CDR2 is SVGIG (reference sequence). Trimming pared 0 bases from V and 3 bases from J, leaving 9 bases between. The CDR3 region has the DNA TGTGCCTGGAGTGTTGTGGTAGTTGGAAACACCATATATTTT. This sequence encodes CAWSVVVVGNTIYF.

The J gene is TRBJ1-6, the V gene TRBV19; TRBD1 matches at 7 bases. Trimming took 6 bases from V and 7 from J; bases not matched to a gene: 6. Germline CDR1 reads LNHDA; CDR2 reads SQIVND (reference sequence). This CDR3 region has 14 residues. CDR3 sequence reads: CASSNRGRNSPLHF. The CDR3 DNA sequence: TGTGCCAGTAGCAACAGGGGCCGGAATTCACCCCTCCACTTT.

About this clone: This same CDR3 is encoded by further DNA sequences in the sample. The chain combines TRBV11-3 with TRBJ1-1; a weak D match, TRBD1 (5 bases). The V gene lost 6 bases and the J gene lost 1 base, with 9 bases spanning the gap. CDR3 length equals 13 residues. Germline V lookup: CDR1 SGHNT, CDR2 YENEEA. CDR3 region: CASSFDRNTEAFF. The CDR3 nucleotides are TGTGCCAGCAGTTTCGACAGGAACACTGAAGCTTTCTTT.